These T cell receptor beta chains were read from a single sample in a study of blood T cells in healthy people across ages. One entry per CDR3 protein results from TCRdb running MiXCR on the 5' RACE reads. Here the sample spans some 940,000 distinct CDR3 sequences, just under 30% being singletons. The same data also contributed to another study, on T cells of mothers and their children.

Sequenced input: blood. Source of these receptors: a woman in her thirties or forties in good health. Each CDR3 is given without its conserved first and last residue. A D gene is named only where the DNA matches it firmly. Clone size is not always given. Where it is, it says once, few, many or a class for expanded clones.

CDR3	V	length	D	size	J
ASSLQGGSDYT	TRBV12-3/TRBV12-4	11	-	-	TRBJ1-2
ASSIGTGNTGELF	TRBV28	13	TRBD1	-	TRBJ2-2
ASSPPAAVYEQY	TRBV18	12	-	many	TRBJ2-7
ASSHKSNYGYT	TRBV28	11	-	-	TRBJ1-2
ASGDSSGAKNIQY	TRBV7-9	13	-	-	TRBJ2-4
ASATEENTEAF	TRBV12-5	11	-	-	TRBJ1-1
ASMGTAGYNEQF	TRBV6-2/TRBV6-3	12	-	-	TRBJ2-1
ASSIPGQGSF	TRBV19	10	TRBD1	-	TRBJ1-1
ASSQVNSYEQY	TRBV14	11	-	many	TRBJ2-7
ASALRGQGEQY	TRBV28	11	TRBD1	-	TRBJ2-7
ASSLSGAVDQPQH	TRBV9	13	-	-	TRBJ1-5
ASRYTGSAEAF	TRBV28	11	-	few	TRBJ1-1
SASPAAAGNQPQH	TRBV20-1	13	-	many	TRBJ1-5
ASSYHYRQGWHEQY	TRBV7-2	14	TRBD1	-	-
ASSLAQGANEQY	TRBV5-1	12	-	many	TRBJ2-7
ASSSPGSYNEQF	TRBV28	12	-	many	TRBJ2-1
ATSDPRGTHPYEQY	TRBV24-1	14	-	-	TRBJ2-7
ASSLRFEQY	TRBV12-3/TRBV12-4	9	-	-	TRBJ2-7
ASSLNSSPLH	TRBV6-5	10	-	-	TRBJ1-6
ASSPFRWGAETQY	TRBV12-3/TRBV12-4	13	-	many	TRBJ2-5
ASRTPAGADGTQY	TRBV28	13	TRBD2	few	TRBJ2-5
ASSWTAPNTEAF	TRBV19	12	-	-	TRBJ1-1
ASSELQGYEQY	TRBV7-9	11	-	many	TRBJ2-7
ASTPSTPVSTEAF	TRBV12-3/TRBV12-4	13	-	-	TRBJ1-1
ASSLPGGSAF	TRBV28	10	TRBD1	-	TRBJ1-1
SAGKGLAGVNEQF	TRBV20-1	13	TRBD2	many	TRBJ2-1
ANSLEGNEQY	TRBV11-3	10	-	-	TRBJ2-7
ASSRTGVSGANVLT	TRBV11-2	14	-	many	TRBJ2-6
ASRIDGSRDGYT	TRBV12-3/TRBV12-4	12	-	few	TRBJ1-2
ASSIQGATQY	TRBV18	10	TRBD1	-	TRBJ2-3